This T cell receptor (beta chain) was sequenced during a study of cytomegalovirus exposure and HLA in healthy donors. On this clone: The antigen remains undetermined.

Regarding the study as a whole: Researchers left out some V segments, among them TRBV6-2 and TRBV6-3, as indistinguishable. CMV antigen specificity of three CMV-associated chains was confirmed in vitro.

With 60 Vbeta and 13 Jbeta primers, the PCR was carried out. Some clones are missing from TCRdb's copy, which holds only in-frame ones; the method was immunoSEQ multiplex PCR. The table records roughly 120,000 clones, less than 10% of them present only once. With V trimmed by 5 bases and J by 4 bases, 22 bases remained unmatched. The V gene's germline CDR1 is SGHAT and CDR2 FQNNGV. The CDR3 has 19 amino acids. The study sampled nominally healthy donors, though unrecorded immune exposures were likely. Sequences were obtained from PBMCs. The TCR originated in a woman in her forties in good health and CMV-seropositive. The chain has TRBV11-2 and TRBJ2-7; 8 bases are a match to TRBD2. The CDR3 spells CASSNNLAGFVGVGYEQYF. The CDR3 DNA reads TGTGCCAGCAGCAACAACTTAGCGGGGTTTGTAGGGGTTGGGTACGAGCAGTACTTC.